The clone carrying this TCR beta chain has more than one count but fewer than ten. The target antigen is unknown. Carrying unique molecular identifiers, the cDNA also gained a universal primer site through template switching. TCRdb independently ran MiXCR on the 5' RACE reads; one entry per CDR3 protein. This repertoire shows a few hundred thousand distinct CDR3 sequences, roughly 10% found once; its top ten account for around 8.6%. This entry belongs to a study of identical twins. Whole-study findings and limits: Twin-shared out-of-frame alpha sequences showed excess low generation probability. The study found that models underestimated out-of-frame TCR alpha sharing in monozygotic twins.

CDR3 size: 14 residues. Per germline, CDR1 SEHNR and CDR2 FQNEAQ (reference sequence). V shed 1 base and J shed 6 bases, with 11 bases lying between them. The rearrangement joins TRBV7-9 to TRBJ2-3, with D tentatively TRBD1 (5 bases). The sequence was collected from a woman between 50 and 59 years old in good health. The sample taken for sequencing was naive T cells sorted from blood. DNA for the CDR3: TGTGCCAGCAGCTTAGATTCAGGGCTGGATACGCAGTATTTT. It yields the protein CASSLDSGLDTQYF.